Ten or more counts support the clone carrying this T cell receptor beta chain. Its antigen is unidentified. TCR beta CDR3 sequences were amplified from RNA transcripts. HTBI primers were employed in a first-round RT-PCR of the TCR CDR3. TCRdb independently ran MiXCR on the multiplex PCR reads; one entry per CDR3 protein. The table records about 710,000 distinct CDR3 sequences, about 16% of them present only once. The data belong to a study of T cells in Graves' hyperthyroidism and ophthalmopathy. At the level of the study: Peripheral blood was drawn at first diagnosis, prior to all treatment. Overall study results and limits: Before onset, by a median of approximately 6.2 months, the model predicted ophthalmopathy.

Participants, patients aged 18 to 65, had newly diagnosed hyperthyroidism with a duration under 2 months. Germline lookup yields CDR1 DFQATT and CDR2 SNEGSKA (reference sequence). V was clipped by 1 base and J by 0 bases, with 7 bases between them. The CDR3 totals 13 residues. The clonotype comes from a man younger than 30 with Graves' hyperthyroidism. The rearrangement joins TRBV20-1 to TRBJ2-7, with a possible D match to TRBD2 (5 bases). What was sequenced was blood. Written as DNA, the CDR3 is TGCAGTGCTAGAGGGGGAGCCTCCTACGAGCAGTACTTC. Protein sequence: CSARGGASYEQYF.